This TCR beta chain appears in the sequencing data of a study of blood T cell repertoires in COVID-19. The CDR3 runs to 15 residues. Germline values: CDR1 SGHTA, CDR2 FQGNSA. The V end lost 1 base, the J end lost 4 bases, and 13 bases lay between the germline ends. The repertoire was sequenced with immunoSEQ multiplex PCR; TCRdb's copy has only in-frame clones and lacks some. The sample has about 200,000 clones, 84% seen once; the top ten hold roughly 7%. This clone was observed a single time. The sequencing sample was made of peripheral blood. The sequence was collected from a woman aged 80 or over with COVID-19, enrolled during active disease. The chain combines TRBV7-2 with TRBJ1-2; D gene ambiguous. CDR3 nucleotide sequence: TGTGCCAGCAGCTTAGGAGGGTCCAACCCCTATGGCTACACCTTC. Translated: CASSLGGSNPYGYTF.